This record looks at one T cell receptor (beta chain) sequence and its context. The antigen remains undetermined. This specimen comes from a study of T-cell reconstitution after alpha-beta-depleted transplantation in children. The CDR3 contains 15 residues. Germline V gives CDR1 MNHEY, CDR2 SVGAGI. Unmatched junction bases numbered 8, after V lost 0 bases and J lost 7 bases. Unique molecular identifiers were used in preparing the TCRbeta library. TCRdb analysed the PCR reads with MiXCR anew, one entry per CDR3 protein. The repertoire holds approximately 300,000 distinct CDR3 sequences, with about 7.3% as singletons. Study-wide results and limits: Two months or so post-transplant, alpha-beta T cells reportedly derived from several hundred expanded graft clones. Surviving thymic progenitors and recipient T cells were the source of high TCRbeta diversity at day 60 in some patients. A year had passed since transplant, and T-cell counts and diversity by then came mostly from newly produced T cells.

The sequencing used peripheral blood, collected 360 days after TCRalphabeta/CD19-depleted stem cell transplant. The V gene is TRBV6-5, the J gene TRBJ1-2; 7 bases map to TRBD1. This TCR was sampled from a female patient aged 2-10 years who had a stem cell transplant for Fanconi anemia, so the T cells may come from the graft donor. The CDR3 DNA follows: TGTGCCAGCAGTTACTCGCCAGGGGGATCCGGTGGCTACACCTTC. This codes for CASSYSPGGSGGYTF.